The entry below gives a single TCR beta chain sequence along with its context. What antigen it recognizes has not been identified. No much larger clone is present one base from it, and per-base qualities are unavailable. The data were taken from a study of pediatric ulcerative colitis (dated by TCRdb to between 2017 and 2020). Concerning the study at large: Of the ulcerative colitis patients, about seven had pancolitis and two had left-sided colitis, and histology in every patient was consistent with ulcerative colitis. By Pediatric Ulcerative Colitis Activity Index, a couple of patients had mild disease, several had moderate disease and three had acute severe colitis. From roughly 10 newly diagnosed, treatment-naive pediatric ulcerative colitis patients and four non-IBD control children, paired blood and rectal samples were collected.

V is reduced by 5 bases and J by 9 bases, leaving a spacing of 20 bases between them. According to the germline V gene, CDR1 reads SGHTA and CDR2 reads FQGNSA. The CDR3 covers 16 residues, taking in both the cysteine and the phenylalanine. Only the CDR3 part of the read is kept: 48 bases, read in frame from the first base. No immunosuppressive medication had been given to the ulcerative colitis patients before the diagnostic colonoscopy. Blood was sampled at the same time as the colonoscopy. The Wizard kit (Promega) was used to extract genomic DNA from blood and intestinal samples. What the research found in general, with its limitations: Features of the rectal repertoire distinguished controls, mild-moderate colitis patients and acute severe colitis patients, and in acute severe colitis, rectal diversity was reduced because of clonal expansions. The healthy control group was small, consisting of only a handful of individuals. Two rectal CDR3 clonotypes turned up in every ulcerative colitis patient but in none of the controls. Because the repertoires came from total lymphocyte DNA, rare subsets such as regulatory T cells may have patterns that are not reflected. Compared with controls, ulcerative colitis patients showed significantly higher autologous blood-rectal clonal overlap, a finding that suggests increased T cell trafficking to inflamed tissue. For technical reasons, the blood samples of a couple of patients yielded substantially fewer templates, so those samples were excluded from the blood-rectal overlap analysis.

Through the immunoSEQ TRB Survey service, multiplex V and J primers were used to amplify rearranged CDR3 beta regions from genomic DNA. To keep depth equal across samples, survey-level sequencing depth of up to 500,000 reads per sample was applied. Libraries were purified, pooled and sequenced on Illumina technology. The original pipeline was this. Productive clonality, sample overlap, pairwise scatters, CDR3 beta length, V/D/J gene usage and productiveness were all assessed with the immunoSEQ online tools. Calculated diversity was defined as the number of unique rearrangements divided by total templates, multiplied by 100, and Shannon and Simpson indices were computed as well. Principal component analysis used the R prcomp function and ggbiplot package on Z-score normalized data. Blood-rectal clonal overlap within each subject was quantified with Morisita's index. The table was pulled from immuneACCESS by TCRdb, which kept in-frame rearrangements only. Such tables lose some clones; where checked, under half of the loss comes from unresolved V genes, and the rest has no known cause. The V and J calls and clone size were taken over from that table, and D and trimming were inferred from the DNA. Recorded for this sample are 35,000 to 45,000 clones; roughly 80% of them occurred a single time. The ten largest account for 20% to 25% of the sample.

Sample: blood. The TCR sequence derives from a girl aged 5 to 17 with moderate ulcerative colitis. Recombination joined TRBV7-2 with TRBJ1-6, with the identity of the D gene unclear. The CDR3 reads CASSPSSWVLLSPLHF. At the DNA level, the sequence is TGTGCCAGCAGCCCCTCAAGCTGGGTATTACTTTCACCCCTCCACTTT.